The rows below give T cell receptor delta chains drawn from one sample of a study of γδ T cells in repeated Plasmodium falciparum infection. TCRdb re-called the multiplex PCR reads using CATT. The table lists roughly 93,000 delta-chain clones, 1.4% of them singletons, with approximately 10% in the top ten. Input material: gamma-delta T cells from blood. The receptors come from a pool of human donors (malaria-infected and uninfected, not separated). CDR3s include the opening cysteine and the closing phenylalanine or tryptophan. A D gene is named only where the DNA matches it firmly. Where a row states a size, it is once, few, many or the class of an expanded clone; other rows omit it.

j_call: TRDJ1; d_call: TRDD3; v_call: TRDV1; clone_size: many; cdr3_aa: CALGEGGRVHTPSWWGIFADKLIF; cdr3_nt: TGTGCTCTTGGGGAAGGGGGGCGCGTCCACACCCCTTCTTGGTGGGGGATATTCGCCGATAAACTCATCTTT
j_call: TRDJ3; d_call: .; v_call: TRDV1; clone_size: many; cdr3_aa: CALWGLPPGYLPSSWDTRQMFF; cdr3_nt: TGTGCTCTTTGGGGACTTCCTCCGGGGTACCTACCGAGCTCCTGGGACACCCGACAGATGTTTTTC
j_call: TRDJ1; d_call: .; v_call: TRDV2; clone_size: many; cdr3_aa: CACDSMAGFFTDKLIF; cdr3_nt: TGTGCCTGTGACTCCATGGCGGGATTCTTCACCGATAAACTCATCTTT
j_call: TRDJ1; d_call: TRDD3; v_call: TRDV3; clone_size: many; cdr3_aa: CAFGRPSGLTGGSWYTDKLIF; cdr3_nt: TGTGCCTTCGGGAGGCCTTCAGGACTTACTGGGGGATCCTGGTACACCGATAAACTCATCTTT
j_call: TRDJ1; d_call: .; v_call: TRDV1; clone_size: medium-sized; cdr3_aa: CALGEERYVGLGTPTYTDKLIF; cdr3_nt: TGTGCTCTTGGGGAAGAGAGGTACGTCGGGCTGGGGACCCCTACGTACACCGATAAACTCATCTTT
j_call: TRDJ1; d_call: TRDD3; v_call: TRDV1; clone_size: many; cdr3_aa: CALGVLRHWGMYTDKLIF; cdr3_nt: TGTGCTCTTGGGGTCCTACGTCACTGGGGGATGTACACCGATAAACTCATCTTT
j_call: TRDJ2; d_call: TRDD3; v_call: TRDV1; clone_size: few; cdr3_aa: CALEEPPRSTGVSLTAQLFF; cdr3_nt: TGTGCTCTTGAGGAACCTCCCCGAAGTACTGGGGTTTCTTTGACAGCACAACTCTTCTTT
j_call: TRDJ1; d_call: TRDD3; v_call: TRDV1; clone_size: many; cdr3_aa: CALGELKPSLGDTTDKLIF; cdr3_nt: TGTGCTCTTGGGGAACTAAAGCCCTCACTGGGGGATACGACCGATAAACTCATCTTT
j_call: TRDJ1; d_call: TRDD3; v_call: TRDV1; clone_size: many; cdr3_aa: CALGERLPIGWGIELIF; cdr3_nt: TGTGCTCTTGGGGAAAGGCTTCCTATAGGGTGGGGGATAGAACTCATCTTT
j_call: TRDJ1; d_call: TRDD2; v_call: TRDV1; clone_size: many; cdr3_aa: CALGEPYPSLGPDKLIF; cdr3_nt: TGTGCTCTTGGGGAACCTTATCCTTCCTTGGGTCCCGATAAACTCATCTTT
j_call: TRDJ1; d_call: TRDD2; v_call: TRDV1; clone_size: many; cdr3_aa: CALGDRPSSNLQGDKLIF; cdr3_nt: TGTGCTCTTGGGGATAGGCCTTCCTCGAACCTTCAAGGAGATAAACTCATCTTT
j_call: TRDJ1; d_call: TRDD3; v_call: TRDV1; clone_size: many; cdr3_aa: CALGLRHGRLGGIKYTDKLIF; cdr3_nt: TGTGCTCTTGGACTAAGACATGGACGACTGGGGGGTATAAAATACACCGATAAACTCATCTTT
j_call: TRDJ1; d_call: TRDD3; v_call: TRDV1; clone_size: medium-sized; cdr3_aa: CALGGPFPPSTGGYAPDKLIF; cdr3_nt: TGTGCTCTTGGGGGTCCGTTCCCTCCCAGTACTGGGGGATACGCTCCCGATAAACTCATCTTT
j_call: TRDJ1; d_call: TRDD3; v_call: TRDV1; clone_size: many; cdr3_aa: CALGERSFPKTQVLLGECRANDKLIF; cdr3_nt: TGTGCTCTTGGGGAACGATCCTTCCCAAAGACCCAAGTGTTACTGGGGGAATGTCGAGCGAACGATAAACTCATCTTT
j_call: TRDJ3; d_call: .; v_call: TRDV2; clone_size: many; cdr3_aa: CACDTAGHSTGSWDTRQMFF; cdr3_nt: TGTGCCTGTGACACCGCGGGGCATAGTACTGGGTCCTGGGACACCCGACAGATGTTTTTC
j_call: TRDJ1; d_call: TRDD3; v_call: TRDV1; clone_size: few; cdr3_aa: CALGELDPTPASLLGDRTSHPILTDKLIF; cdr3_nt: TGTGCTCTTGGGGAACTAGATCCTACGCCCGCCAGTTTGCTGGGGGATAGGACCTCTCACCCTATTTTAACCGATAAACTCATCTTT
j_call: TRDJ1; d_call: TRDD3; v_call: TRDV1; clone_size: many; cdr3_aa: CALGDAAMGDTVYTDKLIF; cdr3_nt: TGTGCTCTTGGGGATGCCGCTATGGGGGATACGGTCTACACCGATAAACTCATCTTT
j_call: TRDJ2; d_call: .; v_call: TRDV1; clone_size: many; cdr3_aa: CALGERAVYLAAQLFF; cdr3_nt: TGTGCTCTTGGGGAACGCGCCGTCTACTTGGCAGCACAACTCTTCTTT
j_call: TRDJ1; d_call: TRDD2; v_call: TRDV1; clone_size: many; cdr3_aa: CALGEPEGFLPLQSDKLIF; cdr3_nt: TGTGCTCTTGGGGAACCCGAGGGCTTCCTACCGCTCCAATCCGATAAACTCATCTTT
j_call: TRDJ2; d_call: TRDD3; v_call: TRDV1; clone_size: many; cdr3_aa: CALGGFPGLGGTAQLFF; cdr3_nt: TGTGCTCTTGGGGGATTTCCAGGGCTGGGGGGTACAGCACAACTCTTCTTT
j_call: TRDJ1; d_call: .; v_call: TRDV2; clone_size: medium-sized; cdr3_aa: CACDTLSPRDKLIF; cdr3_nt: TGTGCCTGTGACACCCTTTCACCGCGCGATAAACTCATCTTT
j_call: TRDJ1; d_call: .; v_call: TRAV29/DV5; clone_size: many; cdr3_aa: CSVLLCSKRASSDLGDTGGLIF; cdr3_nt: .
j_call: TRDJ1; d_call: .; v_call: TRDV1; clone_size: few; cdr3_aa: CALGPSYDLGDTYTDKLIF; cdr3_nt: TGTGCTCTGGGTCCTTCCTACGACCTTGGGGATACATACACCGATAAGCTCATCTTT
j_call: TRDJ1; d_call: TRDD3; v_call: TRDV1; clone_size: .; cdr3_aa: CSGNCPRGIRTDKLIF; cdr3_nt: TGCTCTGGGAACTGCCCTAGGGGGATACGCACCGATAAACTCATCTTT
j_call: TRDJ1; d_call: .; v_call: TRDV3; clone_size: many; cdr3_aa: CAFTSPIRGIPYTDKLIF; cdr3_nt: TGTGCCTTCACTTCTCCTATTAGGGGTATCCCGTACACCGATAAACTCATCTTT
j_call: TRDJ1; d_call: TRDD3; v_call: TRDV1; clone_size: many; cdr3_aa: CALGSGAFYWGPEHTDKLIF; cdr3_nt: TGTGCTCTTGGTTCTGGAGCCTTCTACTGGGGGCCAGAGCACACCGATAAACTCATCTTT
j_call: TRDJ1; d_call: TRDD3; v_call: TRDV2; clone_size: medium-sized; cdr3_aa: CACDTTPVLGDTATDKLIF; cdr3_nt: TGTGCCTGTGACACCACTCCCGTACTGGGGGATACTGCCACCGATAAACTCATCTTT
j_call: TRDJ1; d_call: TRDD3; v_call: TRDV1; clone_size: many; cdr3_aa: CALLDWGVERGLYTDKLIF; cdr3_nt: TGTGCTCTTCTAGACTGGGGGGTAGAACGGGGACTGTACACCGATAAACTCATCTTT
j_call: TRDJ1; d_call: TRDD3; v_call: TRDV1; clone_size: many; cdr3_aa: CALGELFPRPPYWGSSTDKLIF; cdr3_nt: TGTGCTCTTGGGGAACTTTTCCCACGTCCTCCTTACTGGGGGTCTTCCACCGATAAACTCATCTTT
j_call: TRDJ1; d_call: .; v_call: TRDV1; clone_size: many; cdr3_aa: CALGEQGSYSIGGYTDKLIF; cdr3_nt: TGTGCTCTTGGGGAACAGGGTTCCTACTCGATTGGGGGATACACCGATAAACTCATCTTT
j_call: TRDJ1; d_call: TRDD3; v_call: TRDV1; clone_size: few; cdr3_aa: CALGGGLGVYWGIPHSYTDKLIF; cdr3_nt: TGTGCTCTTGGGGGGGGTTTAGGGGTCTACTGGGGGATACCCCACTCGTACACCGATAAACTCATCTTT
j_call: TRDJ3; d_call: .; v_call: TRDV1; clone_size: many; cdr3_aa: CALGEIGLPRGMIGSWDTRQMFF; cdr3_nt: TGTGCTCTTGGGGAAATCGGGCTTCCTAGGGGGATGATCGGCTCCTGGGACACCCGACAGATGTTTTTC
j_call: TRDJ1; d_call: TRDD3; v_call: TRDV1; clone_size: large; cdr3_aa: CALGSRGLPYRTGGLYTDKLIF; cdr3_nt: TGTGCTCTTGGGTCACGGGGGCTTCCTTACCGTACTGGGGGGCTGTACACCGATAAACTCATCTTT
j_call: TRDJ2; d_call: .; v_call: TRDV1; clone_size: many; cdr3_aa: CALGERGLLYEYWAPPEAQLFF; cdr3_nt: TGTGCTCTTGGGGAACGGGGGCTACTCTACGAGTACTGGGCCCCTCCAGAAGCACAACTCTTCTTT
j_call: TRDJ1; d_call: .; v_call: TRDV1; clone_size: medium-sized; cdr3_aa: CALGELRPGGGHFKLIF; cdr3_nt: TGTGCTCTTGGGGAACTCAGGCCCGGCGGTGGCCACTTTAAACTCATCTTT
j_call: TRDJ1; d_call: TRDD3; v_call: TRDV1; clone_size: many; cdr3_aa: CALGEQPHPGIPYTDKLIF; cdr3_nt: TGTGCTCTTGGGGAACAACCGCATCCGGGGATACCTTACACCGATAAACTCATCTTT
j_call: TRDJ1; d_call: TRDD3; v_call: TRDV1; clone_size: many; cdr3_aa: CALGSDGVLGESAYDTDKLIF; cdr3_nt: TGTGCTCTTGGGTCCGACGGTGTACTGGGGGAATCCGCTTACGACACCGATAAACTCATCTTT
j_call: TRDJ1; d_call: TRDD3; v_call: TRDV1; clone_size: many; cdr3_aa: CALGELILATRHTGGYAIGRYTDKLIF; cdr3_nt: TGTGCTCTTGGGGAACTAATTTTGGCTACTCGCCATACTGGGGGATACGCGATAGGGAGGTACACCGATAAACTCATCTTT
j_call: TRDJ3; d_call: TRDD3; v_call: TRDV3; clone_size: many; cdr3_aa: CASYWGISSSWDTRQMFF; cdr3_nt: TGTGCCTCTTACTGGGGGATTTCGAGCTCCTGGGACACCCGACAGATGTTTTTC
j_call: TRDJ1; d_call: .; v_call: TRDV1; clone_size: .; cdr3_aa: CALGPGWGSYTDKLIF; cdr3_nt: TGTGCTCTTGGTCCTGGTTGGGGGTCGTACACCGATAAACTCATCTTT
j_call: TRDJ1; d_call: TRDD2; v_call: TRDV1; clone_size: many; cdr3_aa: CALGGCFLRSDKLIF; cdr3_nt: TGTGCTCTTGGGGGTTGCTTCCTACGCTCCGATAAACTCATCTTT
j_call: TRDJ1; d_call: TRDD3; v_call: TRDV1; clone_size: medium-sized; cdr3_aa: CALGSSSYIGLGAGGYVRDKLIF; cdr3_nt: TGTGCTCTTGGGTCTTCTTCCTACATAGGGTTGGGGGCTGGGGGATACGTCCGCGATAAACTCATCTTT
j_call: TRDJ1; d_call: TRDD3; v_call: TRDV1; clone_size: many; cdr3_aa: CALGEGLQGSSWWGRRTDKLIF; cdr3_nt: TGTGCTCTTGGGGAAGGCCTCCAGGGGTCGAGCTGGTGGGGGAGGCGCACCGATAAACTCATCTTT
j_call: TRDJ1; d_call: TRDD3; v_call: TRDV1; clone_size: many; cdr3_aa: CALGELTLGDTWTDKLIF; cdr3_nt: TGTGCTCTTGGGGAACTTACCTTGGGGGATACGTGGACCGATAAACTCATCTTT